This T cell receptor beta chain was identified during a study of CD8+ T cells in alopecia areata. This clone appeared a few times. The same CDR3 arises from other DNA sequences in this sample as well. After isolation, RNA underwent reverse transcription to generate cDNA as the sequencing template. The table came from immunoSEQ multiplex PCR; TCRdb's copy has only in-frame clones and leaves some out. The sample yields some 130,000 clones, about 50% seen once. CDR3 size: 13 residues. The V gene lost 2 bases and the J gene lost 5 bases, with 10 bases spanning the gap. Per the germline V gene, CDR1 is SGDLS and CDR2 is YYNGEE.

The chain links TRBV9 to TRBJ1-1; TRBD1 might be the D (6 bases). The material sequenced was CD8+ T cells sorted from blood, taken at week 0. The sequence came from a human donor with alopecia areata. Here the CDR3 reads CASSVGGRTEAFF. CDR3 DNA: TGTGCCAGCAGCGTCGGGGGGCGGACTGAAGCTTTCTTT.